This T cell receptor (beta chain) was recovered during a study of T cells in Graves' hyperthyroidism and ophthalmopathy (dated by TCRdb to about 2019). For the wider study: Peripheral blood was collected at initial diagnosis, before any treatment. To identify TCR V-J signatures that set the groups apart, the researchers used a discovery cohort of more than 95 patients, made up of approximately 43 with Graves' ophthalmopathy and some 56 with stable Graves' hyperthyroidism. Prospective prediction of ophthalmopathy was tested in an independent validation cohort of under 20 hyperthyroidism patients and 15 to 17 patients who later progressed to ophthalmopathy. The approximately 100 discovery patients were randomly divided into training and test sets at a 7:3 ratio. Thyroid tissue and blood T-cell repertoires from roughly 6 Graves' hyperthyroidism patients were also compared in the study. After sampling, hyperthyroidism patients received methimazole starting at 30 mg daily, and ophthalmopathy patients received high-dose intravenous methylprednisolone. TCR Vbeta CDR3 sequencing of 120 to 150 peripheral blood samples (43 ophthalmopathy, some 75 hyperthyroidism and roughly 17 progressor patients) is reported in the paper.

Moderately to severely active disease, a Clinical Activity Score of at least 3, a NOSPECS grade of at least 4, and a duration under 3 months were present in ophthalmopathy patients. Patients with uncontrolled infections, other autoimmune diseases, pregnancy or lactation were excluded. Clinical symptoms, serum thyroxine and TRAb, thyroid ultrasound, and orbital computed tomography formed the basis for the diagnoses. Ficoll-Paque density gradient centrifugation was used to isolate PBMCs from approximately 11 ml of fresh peripheral blood. Total RNA was extracted using Trizol reagent, and RNA quality was assessed on an Agilent 2100 Bioanalyzer. TCR beta CDR3 regions were amplified from RNA transcripts. The TCR CDR3 was subjected to a first round of RT-PCR using the HTBI primer set and the Qiagen OneStep RT-PCR kit. Libraries were constructed in a second round of multiplex PCR, after which size selection and purification were carried out. Libraries were sequenced paired-end with 100 bp reads on an Illumina HiSeq2000. The published analysis was carried out like this. SOAPnuke was used to process the raw data, with reads discarded if the reads contained adapters or uncalled bases, had a mean Phred below 15, or lacked an exact constant-primer or identifier match. High-quality paired reads were merged with COPE v1.2.5, and unique nucleotide sequences were defined as clonotypes. Clonotypes were aligned to IMGT TRBV, TRBD and TRBJ reference segments using MiTCR v1.1. Analysis was restricted to V-J combinations with a frequency above 0.0001, which covered roughly 99% of repertoires. A TCS score was defined as the ratio of F50 (clonal expansion) to E x V (chaos), with BLOSUM62-based TCRdist applied between CDR3 peptides within each V-J. Welch's t-statistics and random forest reduced around 520 V-J features to under 15, which were used in a naive Bayes classifier (R e1071). TCRdb passed the public sequencing reads through fastp at Q25 and MiXCR, retaining productive beta sequences. Rows with one shared CDR3 protein collapse into an entry with the most common genes and DNA. TCRdb's processing, not the authors' own work, is the source of the V and J calls. In this sample the table shows about 250,000 distinct CDR3 sequences, approximately 23% of which occur a single time. In total, the top ten clones hold under 40% of the sample.

As to this clonotype: The clone's antigen remains unknown. Within one base of it there is no much larger clone, and no base qualities were kept.

Overall study outcomes, separate from this receptor: No statistical method was used to set the sample size in advance, and investigators knew the group allocation. Ophthalmopathy was separated from stable hyperthyroidism by a 13 V-J signature model, with 85% to 90% sensitivity and roughly 84% specificity obtained in cross-validation and 80%/75% obtained in testing. In validation, progression to ophthalmopathy was predicted by the model with approximately 67% sensitivity and nearly 75% specificity, a median of 6.5 months before onset. Most expanded thyroid clonotypes (frequency above 0.001) were also detected in blood, suggesting blood repertoires may reflect thyroid immune responses.

CDR1 MNHEY and CDR2 SVGAGI are derived from the germline V gene. Between the V and J ends, shortened by 2 bases and 3 bases respectively, the junction contains 8 bases. The CDR3, from cysteine to phenylalanine, totals 13 residues. Of the read, only the CDR3 DNA is kept; its 39 bases are in frame from base 1. The sample was blood. The sequence was collected from a woman aged 40 to 49 with Graves' ophthalmopathy. The chain couples TRBV6-5 to TRBJ2-7; there is no confident call for the D gene. The DNA is TGTGCCAGCAGTTACAGTCGTGTCTACGAGCAGTACTTC. Its translation is CASSYSRVYEQYF.